One sample yielded the 27 T cell receptor beta chains listed below, sequenced in a study of blood T cell repertoires in COVID-19. Produced via immunoSEQ multiplex PCR; TCRdb's table is partial and in-frame only. The table records roughly 250,000 clones, 70% to 90% of them present only once. Sequencing used PBMCs or T cells enriched from blood (not recorded which). The receptors here all came from a woman between 50 and 59 years old who had recovered from COVID-19.

The chain employs TRBV27 and TRBJ2-7; 7 bases map to TRBD2. CDR1 and CDR2 (germline): MNHEY, SMNVEV (reference sequence). Trimming at V came to 6 bases and at J to 4 bases, leaving 18 bases not matched to a gene. The CDR3 is made up of 17 amino acids. The CDR3 region is CASRGLGLAEKRYEQYF. The CDR3 coding sequence is TGTGCCAGCAGAGGCCTGGGTCTAGCGGAGAAACGATACGAGCAGTACTTC.

The CDR3 DNA reads as TGCGCCAGCAGCTTGGATACAGGGGCCGGGGGTGGAAAACTGTTTTTT. Its protein product is CASSLDTGAGGGKLFF. The chain uses TRBV5-1 and TRBJ1-4, with TRBD1 matching over 7 bases. The CDR3 is 16 amino acids. The trim removed 0 bases at V and 10 bases at J, leaving 12 bases unmatched. Germline-derived CDR1 and CDR2 are SGHRS and YFSETQ.

The rearrangement joins TRBV9 to TRBJ2-2; D possibly corresponds to TRBD1 (6 bases). The CDR3 runs 15 residues. The V gene's germline CDR1 is SGDLS and CDR2 YYNGEE. V lost 1 base, J lost 6 bases, and 13 bases lay in between. Here the CDR3 reads CASSVTGRWSGELFF. The CDR3 DNA reads as TGTGCCAGCAGCGTAACAGGGCGATGGTCCGGGGAGCTGTTTTTT. The full variable domain, rest sourced from reference TRBV9 and TRBJ2-2, is DSGVTQTPKHLITATGQRVTLRCSPRSGDLSVYWYQQSLDQGLQFLIQYYNGEERAKGNILERFSAQQFPDLHSELNLSSLELGDSALYFCASSVTGRWSGELFFGEGSRLTVL.

The chain employs TRBV7-8 and TRBJ1-5; tentatively, D is TRBD1 (6 bases). The CDR3 sequence is 16 residues long. Deletions cut 1 base from V and 5 bases from J, with 15 bases between. CDR1 SGHVS and CDR2 FQNEAQ come from the germline V gene. CDR3 sequence (DNA): TGTGCCAGCAGCTTAGGGGCGGGGGCGCGGGATCAGCCCCAGCATTTT. Protein sequence: CASSLGAGARDQPQHF.

V and J are TRBV9 and TRBJ2-7; 9 bases are shared with TRBD2. The germline gives CDR1 SGDLS, CDR2 YYNGEE. This CDR3 is built from 17 residues. The ends lost 0 bases at V and 4 bases at J; junction bases unmatched: 11. CDR3 region: CASSVGLAGFAPYEQYF. CDR3 sequence (DNA): TGTGCCAGCAGCGTAGGGCTAGCGGGATTTGCACCTTACGAGCAGTACTTC.

V usage is TRBV9 and J usage is TRBJ1-1; 9 bases are shared with TRBD1. Germline V lookup: CDR1 SGDLS, CDR2 YYNGEE. Trimming cost V 3 bases and J 9 bases; bases outside gene matches: 6. The CDR3 contains 13 residues. This chain's CDR3 is CASSGGTGLKAFF. CDR3 nucleotide sequence: TGTGCCAGCAGCGGGGGGACAGGGCTGAAAGCTTTCTTT.

The chain links TRBV18 to TRBJ1-2, with a possible D match to TRBD1 (5 bases). The V gene's germline CDR1 is KGHSH and CDR2 LQKENI. This CDR3 contains 15 residues. V was clipped by 0 bases and J by 3 bases, with 11 bases between them. CDR3 amino acids: CASSPPEGTYYGYTF. The CDR3 DNA is TGTGCCAGCTCACCACCGGAGGGGACCTACTATGGCTACACCTTC. Full variable domain (rest looked up from reference TRBV18 and TRBJ1-2): NAGVMQNPRHLVRRRGQEARLRCSPMKGHSHVYWYRQLPEEGLKFMVYLQKENIIDESGMPKERFSAEFPKEGPSILRIQQVVRGDSAAYFCASSPPEGTYYGYTFGSGTRLTVV.

CDR3 bases: TGTGCCAGCAGCTGGGACACTGACTATGGCTACACCTTC. The encoded protein is CASSWDTDYGYTF. The chain carries TRBV6-5 and TRBJ1-2; D might be TRBD1 (6 bases). With 6 bases removed from V and 3 bases from J, the gap between germline ends came to 11 bases. This CDR3 is built from 13 residues. Germline CDR1 and CDR2: MNHEY and SVGAGI.

This chain links TRBV7-3 with TRBJ2-7, with 8 nucleotides matching TRBD1. J gave up 4 bases and V 5 bases, and 4 bases lay outside the gene matches. Germline V CDR1 and CDR2: SGHTA, FQGTGA. This CDR3 contains 13 residues. This CDR3 is CASSNDRGYEQYF. In DNA form, the CDR3 reads TGTGCCAGCAGCAATGACAGGGGTTACGAGCAGTACTTC.

The CDR3 reads CASSLARPGNTIYF. CDR3 nucleotides: TGTGCCAGCAGCTTAGCCAGGCCTGGAAACACCATATATTTT. The gene calls are TRBV11-2 and TRBJ1-3; no clear D gene. This CDR3 contains 14 residues. The V end lost 1 base, the J end lost 2 bases, and 6 bases lay between the germline ends. Looked up from germline, CDR1 is SGHAT and CDR2 is FQNNGV.

The chain recombines TRBV19 with TRBJ1-2; perhaps TRBD1 as D (5 bases). The germline V and J ends were trimmed by 6 bases and 1 base, with 9 bases remaining between them. This CDR3 spans 13 amino acids. The germline gives CDR1 LNHDA, CDR2 SQIVND (reference sequence). CDR3 amino acids: CASRGLDNYGYTF. DNA for the CDR3: TGTGCCAGTAGGGGACTGGATAACTATGGCTACACCTTC.

The chain links TRBV5-1 to TRBJ2-3, with 7 bases matching TRBD2. The ends lost 0 bases at V and 9 bases at J; junction bases unmatched: 7. The CDR3 consists of 14 residues. CDR1 and CDR2 from the germline V gene are SGHRS and YFSETQ. The CDR3, as DNA: TGCGCCAGCAGCTTGGGGTCTGCGGGAGCAACGCAGTATTTT. It yields the protein CASSLGSAGATQYF.

Concerning this clone: The junction and the germline gene differ at one end; a read error may be behind it. The CDR3 loop is CASSSQGAKTGELFF. The DNA for the CDR3 is TGTGCCAGCAGCTCACAGGGGGCGAAGACCGGGGAGCTGTTTTTT. V usage is TRBV7-9 and J usage is TRBJ2-2, with TRBD1 matching over 9 bases. The V gene's germline CDR1 is SEHNR and CDR2 FQNEAQ (reference sequence). The CDR3 is 15 residues long. Based on the CDR3 plus reference TRBV7-9 and TRBJ2-2, the full variable domain is DTGVSQNPRHKITKRGQNVTFRCDPISEHNRLYWYRQTLGQGPEFLTYFQNEAQLEKSRLLSDRFSAERPKGSFSTLEIQRTEQGDSAMYLCASSSQGAKTGELFFGEGSRLTVL.

This clone turned up a few times. The chain recombines TRBV7-9 with TRBJ1-5; maybe TRBD1 (6 bases). This CDR3 spans 14 amino acids. V was pared by 8 bases and J by 4 bases, with 15 bases between. Germline lookup yields CDR1 SEHNR and CDR2 FQNEAQ (reference sequence). Written as DNA, the CDR3 is TGTGCCAGCGGCGACAATAGGGGGAATCAGCCCCAGCATTTT. It specifies CASGDNRGNQPQHF. Full variable domain (rest looked up from reference TRBV7-9 and TRBJ1-5): DTGVSQNPRHKITKRGQNVTFRCDPISEHNRLYWYRQTLGQGPEFLTYFQNEAQLEKSRLLSDRFSAERPKGSFSTLEIQRTEQGDSAMYLCASGDNRGNQPQHFGDGTRLSIL.

The rearrangement uses TRBV5-3 and TRBJ2-2, with TRBD1 matching over 8 bases. TRBV5-3 carries the ORF label, with uncertain function. V was clipped by 4 bases and J by 7 bases; unmatched bases: 12. This CDR3 is 16 amino acids long. As DNA, the CDR3 is TGTGCCAGAAGCCCTTTCACGGGACAGGACAACGGGGAGCTGTTTTTT. This translates into CARSPFTGQDNGELFF.

The chain employs TRBV28 and TRBJ1-2, with 7 bases aligning to TRBD1. With V trimmed by 6 bases and J by 5 bases, 12 bases remained unmatched. CDR1 is MDHEN and CDR2 is SYDVKM in the germline V gene. The CDR3 totals 15 residues. The CDR3 sequence: CASSRGGGEVYGYTF. The DNA of the CDR3 is TGTGCCAGCAGCCGAGGAGGGGGCGAGGTTTATGGCTACACCTTC.

This clone was picked up a small number of times. The V call is TRBV5-4, the J call TRBJ1-2, with D uncertain. The germline gives CDR1 SGHNT, CDR2 YYREEE (reference sequence). The ends were cut back, 0 bases at V and 8 bases at J, with 17 bases in the middle. CDR3 length: 15 residues. CDR3 loop: CASSLAETPHFGYTF. The CDR3 DNA follows: TGTGCCAGCAGCTTGGCCGAAACCCCCCACTTCGGCTACACCTTC.

The V and J genes are TRBV3-1 (or the pseudogene TRBV3-2) and TRBJ2-7; D perhaps matches TRBD2 (6 bases). In germline, CDR1 is LGHDT, CDR2 YNNKEL (reference sequence). Trimming left V 4 bases short and J 2 bases short, with 12 bases between. CDR3 length: 14 residues. CDR3 nucleotides: TGTGCCAGCAGCCTTAGCGGAAGGGCCTACGAGCAGTACTTC. Translated: CASSLSGRAYEQYF.

This chain connects TRBV7-9 to TRBJ2-3, with 9 bases aligning to TRBD2. The trim removed 4 bases at V and 2 bases at J, leaving 4 bases unmatched. Germline CDR1 reads SEHNR; CDR2 reads FQNEAQ (reference sequence). This CDR3 spans 15 amino acids. CDR3 DNA sequence: TGTGCCAGCAGCTACGGGACTAGCTACACAGATACGCAGTATTTT. Its translation: CASSYGTSYTDTQYF. Full variable domain (missing parts from reference TRBV7-9 and TRBJ2-3): DTGVSQNPRHKITKRGQNVTFRCDPISEHNRLYWYRQTLGQGPEFLTYFQNEAQLEKSRLLSDRFSAERPKGSFSTLEIQRTEQGDSAMYLCASSYGTSYTDTQYFGPGTRLTVL.

This clone was counted once. The J gene is TRBJ2-2, the V gene TRBV24-1; no definite D call. The CDR3 has 13 residues. CDR1 is KGHDR and CDR2 is SFDVKD in the germline V gene. V lost 6 bases and J 5 bases, leaving 9 bases between the germline ends. CDR3 in amino acids: CATSSSETGELFF. CDR3 coding DNA: TGTGCCACCAGTTCATCGGAGACCGGGGAGCTGTTTTTT.

The genes are TRBV20-1 and TRBJ1-5, with D possibly matching TRBD1 (5 bases). V lost 3 bases to trimming and J lost 7 bases, with 13 bases between them. The CDR3 runs to 13 residues. The germline CDR1 and CDR2 sequences are DFQATT and SNEGSKA (reference sequence). The CDR3 sequence is CSASRGEGQPQHF. The CDR3, as DNA: TGCAGTGCTAGTCGGGGGGAAGGCCAGCCCCAGCATTTT.

This clone was seen only a few times. The rearrangement uses TRBV4-2 and TRBJ1-1; D is uncertain. This CDR3 is 10 amino acids long. With 6 bases removed from V and 11 bases from J, the gap between germline ends came to 10 bases. Germline V gene sequence: CDR1 LGHNA, CDR2 YNFKEQ. The DNA of the CDR3 is TGTGCCAGCAGGGGCCTAGGCGCTTTCTTT. Translated: CASRGLGAFF.

This clone has just a few counts. The chain uses TRBV14 and TRBJ2-7; 7 bases are shared with TRBD1. From germline, CDR1 is SGHDN and CDR2 FVKESK. CDR3 length equals 13 residues. V lost 4 bases to trimming and J lost 7 bases; unmatched junction nucleotides: 7. CDR3 in amino acids: CASSLQTGLEQYF. CDR3 bases: TGTGCCAGCAGCCTTCAGACAGGGCTTGAGCAGTACTTC.

A single count supports this clone. The chain's CDR3 is CASSPSLSVTEAFF. DNA for the CDR3: TGTGCCAGCAGCCCTAGCTTGTCGGTCACTGAAGCTTTCTTT. This rearrangement joins TRBV11-2 to TRBJ1-1; D is unclear. Germline values: CDR1 SGHAT, CDR2 FQNNGV. This CDR3 is 14 amino acids long. With 5 bases removed from V and 4 bases from J, the gap between germline ends came to 14 bases.

The V call is TRBV27, the J call TRBJ1-2; TRBD1 matches 9 bases. Germline V gives CDR1 MNHEY, CDR2 SMNVEV (reference sequence). J gave up 2 bases and V 5 bases, and 6 bases lay outside the gene matches. The CDR3 totals 15 residues. Here the CDR3 reads CASSADRGWNYGYTF. In DNA, the CDR3 is TGTGCCAGCAGTGCTGACAGGGGGTGGAACTATGGCTACACCTTC.

This sequence joins TRBV6-6 and TRBJ1-4, with D uncertain. Deletions cut 0 bases from V and 6 bases from J, with 11 bases between. Looked up from germline, CDR1 is MNHNY and CDR2 is SVGAGI (reference sequence). The CDR3 length is 15 residues. The DNA of the CDR3 is TGTGCCAGCAGTTACTCAAAAATCCGGGATGAAAAACTGTTTTTT. Its protein product is CASSYSKIRDEKLFF.

This clone was recorded a few times. The chain recombines TRBV5-1 with TRBJ1-1; D is undetermined. The ends were cut back, 4 bases at V and 4 bases at J, with 20 bases in the middle. Germline V CDR1 and CDR2: SGHRS, YFSETQ. CDR3 size: 16 residues. The CDR3 DNA reads TGCGCCAGCAGCCATGCGGTCGGGAGAATGGGCACTGAAGCTTTCTTT. This translates into CASSHAVGRMGTEAFF.